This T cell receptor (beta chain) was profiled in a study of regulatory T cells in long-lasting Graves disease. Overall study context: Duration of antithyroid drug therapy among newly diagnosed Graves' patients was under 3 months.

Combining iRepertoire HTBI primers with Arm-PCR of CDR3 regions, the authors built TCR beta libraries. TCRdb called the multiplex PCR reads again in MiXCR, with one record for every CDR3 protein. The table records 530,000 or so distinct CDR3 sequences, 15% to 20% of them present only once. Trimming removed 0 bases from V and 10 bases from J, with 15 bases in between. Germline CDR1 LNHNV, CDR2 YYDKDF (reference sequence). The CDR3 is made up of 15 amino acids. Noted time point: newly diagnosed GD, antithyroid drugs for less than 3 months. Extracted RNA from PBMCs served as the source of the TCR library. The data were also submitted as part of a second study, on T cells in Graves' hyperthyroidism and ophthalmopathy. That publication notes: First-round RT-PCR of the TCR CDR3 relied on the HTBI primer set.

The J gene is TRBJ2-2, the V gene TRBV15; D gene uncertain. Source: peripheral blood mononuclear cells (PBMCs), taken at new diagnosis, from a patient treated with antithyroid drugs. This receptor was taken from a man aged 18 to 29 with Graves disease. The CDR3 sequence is CATSRDNFVTSELFF. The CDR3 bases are TGTGCCACCAGCAGAGATAACTTCGTGACTTCGGAGCTGTTTTTT.